This entry is about one TCR beta chain. The antigen is not known. Isolation of PBMCs gave at least 7 million cells per sample. CDR1 SGHTA and CDR2 FQGNSA come from the germline V gene. The CDR3 is 16 amino acids. The V end lost 5 bases, the J end lost 0 bases, and 16 bases lay between the germline ends. The authors ran a second PCR of 7 to 11 cycles using a sample-barcoded 5' primer and a J-beta primer mix. TCRdb used MiXCR to reprocess the 5' RACE reads, holding one entry per CDR3 protein. The data show approximately 800,000 distinct CDR3 sequences, roughly 25% seen once. This record belongs to a study of blood T cells in healthy people across ages. Study-wide results and caveats: Per million T cells, TCR beta diversity dropped roughly linearly as age increased. TCR beta diversity was tightly associated with the proportion of naive T cells.

The same data also went into a second study, on T cells of mothers and their children.

This receptor was obtained from a boy aged 5-17 years in good health. The source material was blood. This rearrangement joins TRBV7-2 to TRBJ2-5; a weak D match, TRBD2 (6 bases). CDR3 amino acids: CASSPRPGLNQETQYF. CDR3 nucleotides: TGTGCCAGCAGCCCAAGACCGGGACTCAACCAAGAGACCCAGTACTTC.